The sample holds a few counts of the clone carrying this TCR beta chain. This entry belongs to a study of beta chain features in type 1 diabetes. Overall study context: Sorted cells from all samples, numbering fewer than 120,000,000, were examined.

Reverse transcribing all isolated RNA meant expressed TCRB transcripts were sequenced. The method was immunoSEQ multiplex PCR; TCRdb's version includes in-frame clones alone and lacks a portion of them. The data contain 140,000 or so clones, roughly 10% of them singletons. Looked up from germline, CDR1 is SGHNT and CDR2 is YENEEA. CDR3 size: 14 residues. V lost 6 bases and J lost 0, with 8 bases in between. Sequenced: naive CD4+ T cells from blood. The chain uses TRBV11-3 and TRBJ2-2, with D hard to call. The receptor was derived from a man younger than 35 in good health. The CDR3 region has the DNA TGTGCCAGCAGGGCTACTACGAACACCGGGGAGCTGTTTTTT. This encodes CASRATTNTGELFF.